This passage covers 30 T cell receptor beta chains from one sample sequenced in a study of blood T cells in healthy people across ages. A second about 6 to 12 cycle PCR used barcoded and J-beta primers. TCRdb reprocessed the 5' RACE reads with MiXCR, giving one entry per CDR3 protein. The profile shows about 560,000 distinct CDR3 sequences, about 29% of them singletons. This same sample was also part of a study on T cells of mothers and their children.

The sequencing sample was made of blood. These receptors came from a boy aged 2 to 9 in good health.

This clonotype occurred a few times. The chain recombines TRBV11-2 with TRBJ2-1; D is perhaps TRBD1 (6 bases). The closer fit of TRBJ2-5 to the DNA end suggests the J call may be wrong. The CDR3 sequence is 15 residues long. Germline assignment: CDR1 SGHAT and CDR2 FQNNGV. CDR3 DNA: TGTGCCAGCACCCTAGGGGGTGCAGGGTCGGAGACCCAGTACTTC. Translating it yields CASTLGGAGSETQYF.

This clonotype was detected many times. The chain combines TRBV27 with TRBJ1-6; D gene ambiguous. Trimming shortened V by 5 bases and J by 10 bases, and 9 bases separated the two germline ends. The CDR3 covers 12 residues. Germline V CDR1 and CDR2: MNHEY, SMNVEV (reference sequence). The CDR3 is CASSPPGSPLHF. The CDR3 region has the DNA TGTGCCAGCAGTCCCCCCGGGTCACCCCTCCACTTT.

The chain combines TRBV6-6 with TRBJ2-3, with D possibly being TRBD2 (6 bases). The length of the CDR3 is 13 residues. The V and J ends lost 6 bases and 6 bases respectively, with 13 bases between them. CDR1 MNHNY and CDR2 SVGAGI come from the germline V gene (reference sequence). CDR3 nucleotides: TGTGCCAGCAGCGGGGACTTCGGCGATACGCAGTATTTT. It specifies CASSGDFGDTQYF.

The rearrangement links TRBV28 to TRBJ2-1; D not certain. The V end was cut by 3 bases, the J end by 1 base, with 10 bases between. Germline-derived CDR1 and CDR2 are MDHEN and SYDVKM. The CDR3 totals 15 residues. The DNA of the CDR3 is TGTGCCAGCAGTTTCCTGCTGGGATCCTACAATGAGCAGTTCTTC. Amino acids: CASSFLLGSYNEQFF.

This rearrangement joins TRBV7-8 to TRBJ1-4, with a weak D call TRBD1 (6 bases). Per the germline V gene, CDR1 is SGHVS and CDR2 is FQNEAQ. The length of the CDR3 is 15 residues. Trimming stripped 5 bases from V and 8 bases from J, with 18 bases between. The CDR3 region is CASSPEGQGREKLFF. CDR3 bases: TGTGCCAGCAGCCCCGAGGGGCAGGGGCGGGAAAAACTGTTTTTT.

This clonotype came up a few times. The chain is built from TRBV5-4 and TRBJ2-5; TRBD1 aligns across 7 bases. J lost 0 bases, V lost 5 bases, and 10 bases had no gene match. Germline lookup yields CDR1 SGHNT and CDR2 YYREEE (reference sequence). This CDR3 spans 16 amino acids. The CDR3 coding sequence is TGTGCCAGCAGAAAGAGACAGGGCAGGTACCAAGAGACCCAGTACTTC. Protein sequence: CASRKRQGRYQETQYF.

This clonotype was counted between two and nine times. V usage is TRBV30 and J usage is TRBJ2-3; D remains unclear. The V gene's germline CDR1 is GTSNPN and CDR2 SVGIG (reference sequence). Between the trimmed V and J ends, which lost 3 bases and 2 bases, there was a span of 18 bases. The CDR3 is 16 amino acids. This CDR3 is CAWSPGLVRVTDTQYF. For the CDR3, the DNA is TGTGCCTGGAGCCCCGGGCTAGTCCGGGTCACAGATACGCAGTATTTT.

Only a few counts were recorded for this clonotype. The chain carries TRBV20-1 and TRBJ2-5; 10 positions match TRBD2. The CDR3 runs 15 residues. From germline, CDR1 is DFQATT and CDR2 SNEGSKA (reference sequence). V lost 3 bases to trimming and J lost 4 bases; unmatched junction nucleotides: 8. For the CDR3, the DNA is TGCAGTGCTAGGCCACTAGCGGGAAGGGGAGAGACCCAGTACTTC. Translating it yields CSARPLAGRGETQYF.

In this sample, this clonotype turned up a few times. The V call is TRBV12-3 or TRBV12-4, the J call TRBJ2-5, with 11 bases identical to TRBD1. V gave up 5 bases and J gave up 4 bases; unmatched junction bases: 6. This CDR3 comprises 15 residues. CDR3 in amino acids: CASSRLGTGGETQYF. The CDR3 nucleotides are TGTGCCAGCAGTCGGCTCGGGACAGGGGGAGAGACCCAGTACTTC.

This sequence joins TRBV12-3 or TRBV12-4 and TRBJ2-7; D gene unclear. This CDR3 is built from 13 residues. The V gene lost 3 bases and the J gene lost 6 bases, with 12 bases spanning the gap. The CDR3 region is CASSFAAGGEQYF. CDR3 nucleotides: TGTGCCAGCAGTTTTGCGGCAGGTGGCGAGCAGTACTTC.

The CDR3 DNA reads TGTGCCATCAGTACGGGCCCCTACGAGCAGTACTTC. Translating gives CAISTGPYEQYF. This rearrangement joins TRBV10-3 to TRBJ2-7; D is ambiguous. Trimming left V 5 bases short and J 2 bases short, with 7 bases between. CDR1 is ENHRY and CDR2 is SYGVKD in the germline V gene. There are 12 residues in the CDR3.

This rearrangement joins TRBV3-1 to TRBJ1-1; a weak D match, TRBD1 (5 bases). This CDR3 comprises 13 residues. CDR1 and CDR2 from the germline V gene are LGHDT and YNNKEL (reference sequence). The V end was cut by 4 bases, the J end by 6 bases, with 12 bases between. CDR3 amino acids: CASSPPGTPEAFF. CDR3 bases: TGTGCCAGCAGCCCCCCAGGGACCCCTGAAGCTTTCTTT.

This clonotype was recorded a few times. J is TRBJ2-6 and V is TRBV12-3 or TRBV12-4; the match to TRBD1 covers 7 bases. This CDR3 is built from 17 residues. Unmatched junction bases numbered 5, after V lost 3 bases and J lost 0 bases. CDR3 amino acids: CASSFGTVTSGANVLTF. The CDR3 nucleotides read TGTGCCAGCAGTTTCGGGACAGTCACCTCTGGGGCCAACGTCCTGACTTTC.

This clonotype was recorded a few times. The V call is TRBV7-2, the J call TRBJ1-1, with no clear D. V was clipped by 5 bases and J by 2 bases, with 12 bases between them. Germline-derived CDR1 and CDR2 are SGHTA and FQGNSA. The CDR3 loop spans 14 amino acids. In nucleotides, the CDR3 is TGTGCCAGCAGCAAATGGGTCCCTAACACTGAAGCTTTCTTT. Translating it yields CASSKWVPNTEAFF. The variable domain in full, completed from reference TRBV7-2 and TRBJ1-1, reads GAGVSQSPSNKVTEKGKDVELRCDPISGHTALYWYRQSLGQGLEFLIYFQGNSAPDKSGLPSDRFSAERTGGSVSTLTIQRTQQEDSAVYLCASSKWVPNTEAFFGQGTRLTVV.

Only a few counts were recorded for this clonotype. CDR3 sequence: CSARPGALDTGELFF. The CDR3, as DNA: TGCAGTGCTAGGCCGGGGGCGCTCGATACCGGGGAGCTGTTTTTT. The chain recombines TRBV20-1 with TRBJ2-2; D tentatively fits TRBD1 or TRBD2 (6 bases each). The CDR3 extends over 15 amino acids. The germline CDR1 and CDR2 sequences are DFQATT and SNEGSKA (reference sequence). The ends were cut back, 3 bases at V and 5 bases at J, with 16 bases in the middle.

The chain couples TRBV9 to TRBJ1-1; D ambiguous. Germline V gene lookup returns CDR1 SGDLS and CDR2 YYNGEE. The CDR3 consists of 13 residues. V lost 4 bases to trimming and J lost 10 bases, with 17 bases between them. CDR3 protein: CASSPGGPKGAFF. The CDR3 nucleotides are TGTGCCAGCAGCCCAGGTGGTCCTAAAGGAGCTTTCTTT.

The CDR3 sequence is CASSEGPVQETQYF. The CDR3 DNA sequence: TGTGCCAGCAGTGAAGGTCCCGTTCAAGAGACCCAGTACTTC. The chain carries TRBV6-1 and TRBJ2-5; no clear D. Per germline, CDR1 MNHNS and CDR2 SASEGT. The CDR3 consists of 14 residues. V was trimmed by 1 base and J by 2 bases, leaving 8 bases between them.

The chain has TRBV5-1 and TRBJ1-2; weak D call: TRBD1 (6 bases). The CDR3 sequence is 15 residues long. V was pared by 0 bases and J by 4 bases, with 13 bases between. Germline V gene lookup returns CDR1 SGHRS and CDR2 YFSETQ. Here the CDR3 DNA reads TGCGCCAGCAGCTTGGAGGCAAAAGGGGGCTATGGCTACACCTTC. Translation gives CASSLEAKGGYGYTF.

This clonotype was seen a few times. The rearrangement links TRBV6-1 to TRBJ2-7, with D perhaps being TRBD1 or TRBD2 (5 bases each). The CDR3 is made up of 14 amino acids. The germline gives CDR1 MNHNS, CDR2 SASEGT. Deletions cut 4 bases from V and 3 bases from J, with 13 bases between. CDR3 DNA sequence: TGTGCCAGCAGTGTGGCCGGGACCCACTACGAGCAGTACTTC. Translating gives CASSVAGTHYEQYF.

This rearrangement joins TRBV14 to TRBJ2-3; D is uncertain. With 1 base removed from V and 2 bases from J, the gap between germline ends came to 16 bases. The CDR3 covers 17 residues. Germline V gene lookup returns CDR1 SGHDN and CDR2 FVKESK. The CDR3 bases are TGTGCCAGCAGCCAAGCCGGATCGGGTAGGGACACAGATACGCAGTATTTT. It encodes CASSQAGSGRDTDTQYF. Drawing the rest from reference TRBV14 and TRBJ2-3, the complete variable domain is EAGVTQFPSHSVIEKGQTVTLRCDPISGHDNLYWYRRVMGKEIKFLLHFVKESKQDESGMPNNRFLAERTGGTYSTLKVQPAELEDSGVYFCASSQAGSGRDTDTQYFGPGTRLTVL.

This rearrangement joins TRBV10-3 to TRBJ2-7; possibly TRBD1 for D (6 bases). The last part of the DNA fits TRBJ2-1 better; the J call may be wrong. This CDR3 is built from 17 residues. Germline CDR1 ENHRY, CDR2 SYGVKD. CDR3 amino acids: CAISEAQLGGSYNEQFF. The CDR3 DNA follows: TGTGCCATCAGTGAGGCCCAACTAGGGGGCTCCTACAATGAGCAGTTCTTC.

V gene TRBV5-1 combines with J gene TRBJ2-3, with 9 nucleotides matching TRBD2. Germline CDR1 and CDR2: SGHRS and YFSETQ. The CDR3 is made up of 15 amino acids. V lost 0 bases and J lost 5; bases outside the gene matches: 4. The CDR3 region has the DNA TGCGCCAGCAGCTTGGGGGCTAGCGGGAAAGATACGCAGTATTTT. This codes for CASSLGASGKDTQYF.

This clonotype has more than one count but fewer than ten. The genes are TRBV28 and TRBJ2-5, with TRBD2 as a possible D gene (5 bases). Trimming left V 7 bases short and J 5 bases short, with 17 bases between. Germline V gene lookup returns CDR1 MDHEN and CDR2 SYDVKM. The CDR3 spans 14 residues. DNA for the CDR3: TGTGCCAGCACCCTCCTCTCCGGCGGGGAGACCCAGTACTTC. This codes for CASTLLSGGETQYF.

The CDR3 is CASSSSKNTEAFF. DNA for the CDR3: TGCGCCAGCAGCTCCTCAAAGAACACTGAAGCTTTCTTT. The V and J genes are TRBV5-1 and TRBJ1-1; D remains unclear. Germline assignment: CDR1 SGHRS and CDR2 YFSETQ. V gave up 3 bases and J gave up 1 base, with 7 bases separating them. The CDR3 runs to 13 residues.

This clonotype appeared a few times. V usage is TRBV20-1 and J usage is TRBJ1-2; possible D gene TRBD1, 6 bases. The CDR3 is 12 amino acids. CDR1 DFQATT and CDR2 SNEGSKA come from the germline V gene (reference sequence). The CDR3 DNA reads as TGCAGCCTCCGGGGGCTGGGCTATGGCTACACCTTC. Protein: CSLRGLGYGYTF.

A word on this clonotype: Germline and junction disagree at one end, which may indicate a read error. This chain joins TRBV5-1 and TRBJ2-7; D may be TRBD1 (5 bases). In germline, CDR1 is SGHRS, CDR2 YFSETQ. The CDR3 is 12 residues long. CDR3 sequence reads: CASSLDNYEQYF. DNA of the CDR3: TGTGCCAGCAGTCTGGACAACTACGAGCAGTACTTC.

The rearrangement joins TRBV12-3 or TRBV12-4 to TRBJ2-3; 12 bases line up with TRBD2. CDR3 length: 15 residues. V shed 6 bases and J 3 bases; nucleotides not matched to a gene: 4. This CDR3 is CASRRTSGITDTQYF. The CDR3 nucleotides are TGTGCCAGCAGACGGACTAGCGGGATAACAGATACGCAGTATTTT.

This clonotype has a handful of counts. The rearrangement joins TRBV12-3 or TRBV12-4 to TRBJ2-1, with 15 bases lining up with TRBD2. The trim removed 5 bases at V and 6 bases at J, leaving 11 bases unmatched. CDR3 length: 18 residues. CDR3 sequence: CASSGLAGGLGLLNEQFF. The CDR3 nucleotides read TGTGCCAGCAGTGGACTAGCGGGAGGGCTGGGCCTCCTCAATGAGCAGTTCTTC.

This clonotype was counted at least ten times. V is TRBV6-5 and J is TRBJ1-2, with 7 bases fitting TRBD1. Germline V gene lookup returns CDR1 MNHEY and CDR2 SVGAGI. CDR3 length: 14 amino acids. After removal of 6 bases from V and 2 bases from J, the junction contained 6 bases not matched to a gene. The CDR3 DNA reads as TGTGCCAGCAGGCGACAGGGTTCCAACTATGGCTACACCTTC. Encoded protein: CASRRQGSNYGYTF.

This clonotype was seen a handful of times. The chain has TRBV7-2 and TRBJ1-2; no clear D. The length of the CDR3 is 11 residues. Looked up from germline, CDR1 is SGHTA and CDR2 is FQGNSA. Between the trimmed V and J ends, which lost 4 bases and 8 bases, there was a span of 8 bases. The CDR3 sequence: CASSSMGGYTF. The DNA for the CDR3 is TGTGCCAGCAGCTCGATGGGGGGCTACACCTTC.